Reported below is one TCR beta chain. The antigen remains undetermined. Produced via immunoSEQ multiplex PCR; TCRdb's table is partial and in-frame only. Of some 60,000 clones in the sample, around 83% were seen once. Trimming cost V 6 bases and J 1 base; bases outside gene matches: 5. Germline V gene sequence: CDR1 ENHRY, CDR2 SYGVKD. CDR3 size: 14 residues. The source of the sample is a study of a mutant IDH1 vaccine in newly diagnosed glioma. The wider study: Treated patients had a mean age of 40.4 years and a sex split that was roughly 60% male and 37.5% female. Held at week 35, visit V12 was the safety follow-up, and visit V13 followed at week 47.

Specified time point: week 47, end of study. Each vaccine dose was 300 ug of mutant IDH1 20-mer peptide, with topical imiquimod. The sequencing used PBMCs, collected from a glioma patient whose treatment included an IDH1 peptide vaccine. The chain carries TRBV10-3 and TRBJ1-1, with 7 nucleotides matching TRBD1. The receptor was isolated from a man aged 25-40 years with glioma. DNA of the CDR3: TGTGCCATCAGGGGGGACAGACCGAACACTGAAGCTTTCTTT. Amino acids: CAIRGDRPNTEAFF.